A single sample is the source of the 4 T cell receptor beta chains below, sequenced in a study of ipilimumab plus nivolumab after autologous stem cell transplantation (dated by TCRdb to the early 2020s). Receptors were amplified or captured by the immunoSEQ multiplex PCR assay. Not all clones reach the TCRdb copy of this immuneACCESS table, which keeps in-frame sequences only. Checked studies attribute under half of the gap to unresolved V genes and leave the rest unexplained. Here the sample has over 8,000 clones; around two thirds occur a single time. 17% of the sample is taken by the ten largest. The input for sequencing was PBMCs, taken in a trial of ipilimumab plus nivolumab as post-transplant consolidation. The source of these receptors is a female donor with multiple myeloma.

The rearrangement joins TRBV7-6 to TRBJ1-4; 9 bases map to TRBD1. CDR1 and CDR2 from the germline V gene are SGHVS and FNYEAQ. V dropped 1 base and J dropped 11; count of bases not matched to a gene: 5. The CDR3 covers 14 residues. The CDR3 DNA is TGTGCCAGCAGCTTAGGACAGGGGGACGAGAAACTGTTTTTT. Translated, it gives CASSLGQGDEKLFF. The full variable domain, rest sourced from reference TRBV7-6 and TRBJ1-4, is GAGVSQSPRYKVTKRGQDVALRCDPISGHVSLYWYRQALGQGPEFLTYFNYEAQQDKSGLPNDRFSAERPEGSISTLTIQRTEQRDSAMYRCASSLGQGDEKLFFGSGTQLSVL.

The chain uses TRBV29-1 and TRBJ1-1; no clear D gene. Trimming took off 4 bases at V and 0 bases at J, with 3 bases between the two ends. CDR1 and CDR2 from the germline V gene are SQVTM and ANQGSEA. This CDR3 comprises 11 residues. The CDR3 region is CSVGLNTEAFF. The CDR3 coding sequence is TGCAGCGTTGGGTTGAACACTGAAGCTTTCTTT.

V usage is TRBV7-3 and J usage is TRBJ2-7; 12 bases fit TRBD2. The CDR3 is 16 residues long. V was clipped by 5 bases and J by 2 bases; unmatched bases: 7. Per the germline V gene, CDR1 is SGHTA and CDR2 is FQGTGA. CDR3 residues: CASSQTSGSFPYEQYF. The CDR3 DNA is TGTGCCAGCAGCCAGACTAGCGGGAGTTTTCCCTACGAGCAGTACTTC.

This chain connects TRBV10-3 to TRBJ1-5; D not certain. The CDR3 totals 11 residues. The germline V gene has CDR1 ENHRY and CDR2 SYGVKD. Trimming removed 8 bases from V and 3 bases from J, with 5 bases in between. CDR3 sequence (DNA): TGTGCCATCGGGATCAATCAGCCCCAGCATTTT. Translating gives CAIGINQPQHF.